This T cell receptor beta chain was sequenced in a study of blood T cell repertoires in COVID-19. Background on the study: Nucleic acid was either cDNA or gDNA, and it came from T cells, B-cell-depleted T cells, or PBMCs.

Clones were sequenced by immunoSEQ multiplex PCR, and TCRdb holds only the in-frame ones, with some missing. The data hold more than 95,000 clones, with roughly 80% observed a single time. This clone has a single count. Trimming took 0 bases from V and 8 from J, leaving 9 bases between them. The CDR3 consists of 13 residues. CDR1 is SGHRS and CDR2 is YFSETQ in the germline V gene. This rearrangement joins TRBV5-1 to TRBJ1-5, with no clear D. This receptor was obtained from a woman of 80 years or more with acute or convalescent COVID-19. The specimen was peripheral blood. The CDR3 loop is CASSLESGKPQHF. The CDR3 DNA follows: TGCGCCAGCAGCTTGGAATCGGGGAAGCCCCAGCATTTT.